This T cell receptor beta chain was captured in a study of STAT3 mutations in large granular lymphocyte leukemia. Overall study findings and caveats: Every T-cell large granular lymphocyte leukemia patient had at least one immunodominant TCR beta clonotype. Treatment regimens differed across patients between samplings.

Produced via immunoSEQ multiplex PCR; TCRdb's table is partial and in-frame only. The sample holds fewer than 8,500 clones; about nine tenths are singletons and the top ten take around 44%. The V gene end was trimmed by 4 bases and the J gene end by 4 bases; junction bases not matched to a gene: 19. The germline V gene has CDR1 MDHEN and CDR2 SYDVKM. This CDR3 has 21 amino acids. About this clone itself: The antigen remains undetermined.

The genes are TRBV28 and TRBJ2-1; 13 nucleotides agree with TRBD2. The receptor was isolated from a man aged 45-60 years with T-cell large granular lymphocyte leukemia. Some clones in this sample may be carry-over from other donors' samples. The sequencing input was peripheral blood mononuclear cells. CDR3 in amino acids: CASSSPSDRDGTSGTYNEQFF. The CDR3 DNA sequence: TGTGCCAGCAGTTCCCCTAGCGACAGGGACGGGACTAGCGGGACTTACAATGAGCAGTTCTTC.